This TCR beta chain stems from a study of blood T cell repertoires in COVID-19. Looking at the study overall: Researchers got acute and convalescent COVID-19 samples from the United States, Italy and Spain.

Methods used by the authors: Researchers report that nucleated cell counts were estimated from reference gene primer amplification. Libraries were prepared by immunoSEQ multiplex PCR; TCRdb keeps only in-frame clonotypes and omits some of them. V and J calls and clone size are those listed in that table; D and trimming were worked out from the DNA. Here the sample spans just over 150,000 clones, 70% to 85% being singletons. V shed 3 bases and J 6 bases; nucleotides not matched to a gene: 3. CDR1 is LGHNA and CDR2 is YNFKEQ in the germline V gene. The CDR3 is 13 amino acids. The source material was peripheral blood. The V gene is TRBV4-2, the J gene TRBJ2-7; the match to TRBD1 covers 9 bases. This TCR derives from a woman aged 50 to 60 with acute or convalescent COVID-19. In DNA form, the CDR3 reads TGTGCCAGCAGCCAGACAGGGGGGCGCGAGCAGTACTTC. Translating gives CASSQTGGREQYF.